This T cell receptor beta chain came from a study of OX40 agonist ivuxolimab in advanced cancers. About the study: Patients were over 65% male with ages roughly 20 to 85, mean around 61. Whole-study findings and limits: Among expanded peripheral T cells, antigen specificity went undetermined. The 0.1-3.0 mg/kg partial responders had among the lowest clonal expansion. CD8+ T cells (on average) carried more expanded clones than CD4+ T cells.

In regard to this clone: Its specificity is unknown.

Assay: immunoSEQ multiplex PCR; the TCRdb copy retains only in-frame clones and omits some. This table holds approximately 81,000 clones, about 93% found once. Germline V lookup: CDR1 SEHNR, CDR2 FQNEAQ (reference sequence). V was clipped by 5 bases and J by 6 bases, with 22 bases between them. The CDR3 totals 16 residues. V gene TRBV7-9 combines with J gene TRBJ1-2; D possibly corresponds to TRBD1 (5 bases). The sequence derives from an adult with an advanced solid tumor such as melanoma, head and neck, liver or kidney cancer. Here the sequenced sample was CD4+ or CD8+ T cells sorted from blood, taken in a trial of the OX40 agonist ivuxolimab. CDR3: CASSPDMGLYRNGYTF. CDR3 nucleotide sequence: TGTGCCAGCAGCCCGGACATGGGCCTTTACAGAAATGGCTACACCTTC. The full variable domain, in which reference TRBV7-9 and TRBJ1-2 provide the parts outside the CDR3, is DTGVSQNPRHKITKRGQNVTFRCDPISEHNRLYWYRQTLGQGPEFLTYFQNEAQLEKSRLLSDRFSAERPKGSFSTLEIQRTEQGDSAMYLCASSPDMGLYRNGYTFGSGTRLTVV.